These 14 T cell receptor beta chains were all obtained from the same sample, sequenced in a study of shared clonotypes between healthy human individuals. Only in-frame clones appear in the TCRdb table, and some are missing; sequencing was by immunoSEQ multiplex PCR. In the table there are some 2 million clones, approximately 94% of which are singletons. Naive CD8 cells were CD45RO-negative, positively selected for CCR7, excluding terminally differentiated effector memory CD45RA+ cells. The specimen was naive CD8+ T cells sorted from blood. These receptor sequences come from a man aged 18 to 30 in good health.

Worth noting for this clone: Other nucleotide sequences in the sample specify the same CDR3. The chain links TRBV9 to TRBJ2-7; D may be TRBD1 or TRBD2 (5 bases each). Deletions cut 0 bases from V and 6 bases from J, with 10 bases between. The CDR3 has 13 residues. Germline V gives CDR1 SGDLS, CDR2 YYNGEE. The CDR3 DNA reads TGTGCCAGCAGCGTAGTGGGGGTAGGCGAGCAGTACTTC. It yields the protein CASSVVGVGEQYF. The full variable domain, rest sourced from reference TRBV9 and TRBJ2-7, is DSGVTQTPKHLITATGQRVTLRCSPRSGDLSVYWYQQSLDQGLQFLIQYYNGEERAKGNILERFSAQQFPDLHSELNLSSLELGDSALYFCASSVVGVGEQYFGPGTRLTVT.

The V gene is TRBV9, the J gene TRBJ1-2; no reliable D call. V lost 4 bases, J lost 5 bases, and 15 bases lay in between. The CDR3 is 14 residues long. Germline CDR1 SGDLS, CDR2 YYNGEE. The CDR3 is CASSTSTGVYGYTF. The CDR3 region has the DNA TGTGCCAGCAGCACTTCAACCGGGGTTTATGGCTACACCTTC.

This sequence joins TRBV7-9 and TRBJ2-7; weak D call: TRBD1 (5 bases). Trimming stripped 4 bases from V and 3 bases from J, with 13 bases between. This CDR3 has 14 residues. CDR1 is SEHNR, CDR2 FQNEAQ, per germline (reference sequence). As DNA, the CDR3 is TGTGCCAGCAGCTCCGAACAGGTGGGCTACGAGCAGTACTTC. This encodes CASSSEQVGYEQYF.

A single count supports this clone. The chain couples TRBV13 to TRBJ2-1; TRBD2 aligns across 16 bases. Germline CDR1 PRHDT, CDR2 FYEKMQ (reference sequence). With V trimmed by 5 bases and J by 7 bases, 5 bases remained unmatched. CDR3 size: 16 residues. CDR3 bases: TGTGCCAGCAGCCCAGGGGGACTAGCGGGAGGGAATGAGCAGTTCTTC. Its protein is CASSPGGLAGGNEQFF.

Concerning this clone itself: Other DNA sequences from this sample encode an identical CDR3 as well. CDR3 sequence: CASSLVRGEQYF. Here the CDR3 DNA reads TGTGCCAGCAGCTTAGTTAGGGGCGAGCAGTACTTC. The rearrangement uses TRBV11-2 and TRBJ2-7; the D gene is possibly TRBD1 (5 bases). CDR1 and CDR2 (germline): SGHAT, FQNNGV. Deletions cut 1 base from V and 6 bases from J, with 7 bases between. The CDR3 loop spans 12 amino acids.

V gene TRBV27 combines with J gene TRBJ1-2; 7 nucleotides line up with TRBD1. The CDR3 runs 15 residues. The trim removed 3 bases at V and 3 bases at J, leaving 7 bases unmatched. Per germline, CDR1 MNHEY and CDR2 SMNVEV (reference sequence). CDR3 amino acids: CASSFTGAPHYGYTF. The CDR3 nucleotides read TGTGCCAGCAGTTTCACAGGGGCGCCGCACTATGGCTACACCTTC.

Comments on this clone: The same CDR3 is also encoded by other DNA sequences in this sample. This rearrangement joins TRBV5-6 to TRBJ2-7; D unresolved. The CDR3 totals 12 residues. The germline V gene encodes CDR1 SGHDT and CDR2 YYEEEE. Trimming pared 4 bases from V and 2 bases from J, leaving 7 bases between. The CDR3, as DNA: TGTGCCAGCAGCCTCCTAGCCTACGAGCAGTACTTC. Its protein product is CASSLLAYEQYF.

This chain links TRBV11-2 with TRBJ2-1; D is possibly TRBD1 or TRBD2 (5 bases each). CDR3 length: 14 residues. CDR1 is SGHAT and CDR2 is FQNNGV in the germline V gene. With 1 base removed from V and 8 bases from J, the gap between germline ends came to 12 bases. CDR3 protein: CASSLVLGTDEQFF. The CDR3 nucleotides are TGTGCCAGCAGCTTAGTTCTGGGGACCGATGAGCAGTTCTTC.

The chain has TRBV4-1 and TRBJ2-1; 9 nucleotides align to TRBD2. J was trimmed by 7 bases and V by 1 base; bases with no gene match: 8. The CDR3 consists of 16 residues. Germline CDR1 MGHRA, CDR2 YSYEKL. Written as DNA, the CDR3 is TGCGCCAGCAGCCAAGTTGGCGGGGGGGCCGGGAATGAGCAGTTCTTC. Translation gives CASSQVGGGAGNEQFF.

J is TRBJ1-5 and V is TRBV19; 8 nucleotides line up with TRBD1. CDR3 length equals 16 residues. Trimming removed 4 bases from V and 6 bases from J; junction bases left unmatched: 11. CDR1 and CDR2 from the germline V gene are LNHDA and SQIVND (reference sequence). The CDR3 spells CASSNYGQGPFQPQHF. CDR3 DNA: TGTGCCAGTAGTAATTATGGACAGGGTCCGTTTCAGCCCCAGCATTTT. Using reference TRBV19 and TRBJ1-5 for the parts outside the CDR3, the full variable domain is DGGITQSPKYLFRKEGQNVTLSCEQNLNHDAMYWYRQDPGQGLRLIYYSQIVNDFQKGDIAEGYSVSREKKESFPLTVTSAQKNPTAFYLCASSNYGQGPFQPQHFGDGTRLSIL.

This chain joins TRBV11-2 and TRBJ2-3; 7 bases align to TRBD2. The germline CDR1 and CDR2 sequences are SGHAT and FQNNGV. V dropped 3 bases and J dropped 0; count of bases not matched to a gene: 12. The length of the CDR3 is 18 residues. The CDR3, as DNA: TGTGCCAGCAGCTTTTCCCCCGCGGGAGTAACTAGCACAGATACGCAGTATTTT. Its protein product is CASSFSPAGVTSTDTQYF.

The chain recombines TRBV30 with TRBJ1-1; 7 nucleotides align to TRBD1. The ends lost 4 bases at V and 4 bases at J; junction bases unmatched: 18. Germline lookup yields CDR1 GTSNPN and CDR2 SVGIG (reference sequence). This CDR3 is built from 17 residues. The CDR3 protein is CAWKIGFVNRGSTEAFF. DNA for the CDR3: TGTGCCTGGAAAATAGGTTTTGTTAACAGGGGCTCCACTGAAGCTTTCTTT.

This chain links TRBV10-3 with TRBJ2-2; D unresolved. The germline gives CDR1 ENHRY, CDR2 SYGVKD. V lost 2 bases and J 4 bases, leaving 11 bases between the germline ends. The CDR3 loop spans 15 amino acids. The CDR3 DNA is TGTGCCATCAGTGAGGTGCGGCCGACCACCGGGGAGCTGTTTTTT. Residues: CAISEVRPTTGELFF.

This clone was seen a single time. The chain employs TRBV5-3 and TRBJ2-2, with TRBD1 matching 8 bases. TRBV5-3 is marked as an open reading frame, function uncertain. Unmatched junction bases numbered 6, after V lost 4 bases and J lost 7 bases. The CDR3 runs to 14 residues. CDR3 DNA: TGTGCCAGAAGCCTCGGACAGGGTAACGGGGAGCTGTTTTTT. Encoded protein: CARSLGQGNGELFF.